The sequence of this T cell receptor beta chain was determined in a study of blood T cell repertoires in COVID-19 (dated by TCRdb to 2019 to 2021). About the investigation overall: Recovered participants in ImmuneRACE Cohort 3 were defined as having two consecutive negative NP/OP PCR tests, clearance from a healthcare professional, or resolution of symptoms. Samples covering the acute and convalescent phases of COVID-19 were provided by collaborators in the United States, Italy and Spain. The material from the prospective study consisted of cDNA or gDNA derived from T cells, B-cell-depleted T cells, or PBMCs. Subjects who had been exposed to COVID-19, were actively infected with it, or had recovered from it provided the deeply sampled blood TCRbeta repertoires that made up the dataset. The repertoires were made available in a free public database intended to serve as a resource for research on the immune response to SARS-CoV-2. Samples came from the ongoing ImmuneRACE study (first 160 participants) plus 1,254 subjects from 6 global collaborators. Sample metadata almost always included a de-identified subject ID, COVID-19 status, age in years and sex. Where available, HLA class I and class II types were taken from metadata supplied by the sample provider and were not determined by assay-based typing. On the study overall, not on this receptor specifically: Clinical and demographic metadata were provided uncurated, with the amount varying by source and participant.

To note about this clone: Its antigen remains undetermined. Per-nucleotide qualities are absent, and no much larger clonotype sits a single base away.

Unmatched junction bases come to 9, with V trimmed by 5 bases and J by 6 bases. CDR1 SGHNT and CDR2 YENEEA were looked up in the germline V gene. The CDR3 runs 16 amino acids, cysteine and phenylalanine included. Only CDR3 DNA remains: 48 bases, in frame from the first base. Participants in the prospective study were enrolled through a virtual design, were aged about 18 to 90 years, and lived in about two dozen United States geographic areas. Cohort assignment in the prospective study relied on participant-reported clinical history from a screening survey and a study questionnaire. Mobile phlebotomists in the prospective study collected whole blood, serum and a nasopharyngeal or oropharyngeal swab from every participant. Over a roughly 2-month period, participants in the prospective study had the option of providing additional blood draws and questionnaires. Blood samples from the prospective study were shipped frozen or at room temperature prior to DNA extraction.

TCRbeta CDR3 regions were amplified from genomic DNA using the immunoSEQ Assay, a bias-controlled multiplex PCR. From the authors' description of their analysis: Nucleated cell counts per sample were estimated from amplification of reference gene primers within the assay. To quantify the absolute abundance of each unique TCRbeta CDR3 rearrangement, sequence reads were collapsed and filtered. For each sample, productive Simpson clonality was calculated as the square root of Simpson's diversity index over productive rearrangements. This is the immuneACCESS table as TCRdb keeps it, with only in-frame sequences that have V and J called. A part of the clones is gone; compared with another copy, unresolved V genes explain less than half, and the rest is unexplained. The V and J calls and clone size were taken over from that table, and D and trimming were inferred from the DNA. The sample data list 400,000 or so clones, and 70% to 90% of these were observed just once. Approximately 1.9% of the sample is taken by the ten largest.

The chain joins TRBV11-3 to TRBJ2-7; 14 bases in the junction line up with TRBD2. The receptor was derived from a man aged 40-55 years in a cohort exposed to, infected with or recovered from COVID-19 (not recorded which). Sequencing input: PBMCs or T cells enriched from blood (not recorded which). The sequence in DNA is TGTGCCAGCAGCCCTTCCGGGACTAGCGGGAGCTCCGAGCAGTACTTC. Its translation reads: CASSPSGTSGSSEQYF.